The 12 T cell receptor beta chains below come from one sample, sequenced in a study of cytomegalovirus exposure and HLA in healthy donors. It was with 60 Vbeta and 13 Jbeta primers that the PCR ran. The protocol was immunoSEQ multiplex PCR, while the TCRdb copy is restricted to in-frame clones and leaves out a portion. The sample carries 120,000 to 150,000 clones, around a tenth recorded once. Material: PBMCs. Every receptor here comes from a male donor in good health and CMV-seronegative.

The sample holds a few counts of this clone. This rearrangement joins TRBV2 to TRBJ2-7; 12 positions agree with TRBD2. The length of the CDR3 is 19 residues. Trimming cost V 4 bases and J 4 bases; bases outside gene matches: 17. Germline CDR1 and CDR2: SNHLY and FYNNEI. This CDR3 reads CASSGWTSGIDQTGYEQYF. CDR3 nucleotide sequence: TGTGCCAGCAGTGGTTGGACTAGCGGGATTGACCAGACGGGGTACGAGCAGTACTTC.

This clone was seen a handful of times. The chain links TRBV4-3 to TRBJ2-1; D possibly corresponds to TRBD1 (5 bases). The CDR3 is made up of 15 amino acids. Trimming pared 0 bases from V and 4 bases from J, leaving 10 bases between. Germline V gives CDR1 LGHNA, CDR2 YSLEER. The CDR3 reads CASSQEWGRYNEQFF. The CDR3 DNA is TGCGCCAGCAGCCAAGAATGGGGCCGATACAATGAGCAGTTCTTC.

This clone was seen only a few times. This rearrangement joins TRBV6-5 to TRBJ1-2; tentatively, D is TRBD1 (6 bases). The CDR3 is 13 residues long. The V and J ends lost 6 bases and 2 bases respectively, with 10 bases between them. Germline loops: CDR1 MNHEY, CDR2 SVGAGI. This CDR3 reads CASRGTLNYGYTF. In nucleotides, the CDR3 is TGTGCCAGCAGGGGGACACTGAACTATGGCTACACCTTC.

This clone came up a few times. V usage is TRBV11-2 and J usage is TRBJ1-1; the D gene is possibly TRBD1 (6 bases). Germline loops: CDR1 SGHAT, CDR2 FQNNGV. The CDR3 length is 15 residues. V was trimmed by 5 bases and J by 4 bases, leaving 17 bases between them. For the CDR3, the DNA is TGTGCCAGCAGCGCCCCGAACAGGGTACTCACTGAAGCTTTCTTT. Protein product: CASSAPNRVLTEAFF.

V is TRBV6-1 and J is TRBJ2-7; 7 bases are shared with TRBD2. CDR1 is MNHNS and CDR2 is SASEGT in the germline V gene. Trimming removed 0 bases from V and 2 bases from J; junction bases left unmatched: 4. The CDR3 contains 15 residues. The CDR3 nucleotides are TGTGCCAGCAGTGAAGCGGGGGGGATTACCTACGAGCAGTACTTC. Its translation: CASSEAGGITYEQYF.

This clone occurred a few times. The DNA for the CDR3 is TGTGCCAGCAGCTTCTTTACAGGGGCCCTCACCGGGGAGCTGTTTTTT. Its translation is CASSFFTGALTGELFF. This sequence joins TRBV7-9 and TRBJ2-2, with 7 bases aligning to TRBD1. From germline, CDR1 is SEHNR and CDR2 FQNEAQ (reference sequence). V shed 3 bases, J shed 4 bases, and the junction held 8 bases outside the gene matches. This CDR3 is built from 16 residues. The full variable domain, in which reference TRBV7-9 and TRBJ2-2 provide the parts outside the CDR3, is DTGVSQNPRHKITKRGQNVTFRCDPISEHNRLYWYRQTLGQGPEFLTYFQNEAQLEKSRLLSDRFSAERPKGSFSTLEIQRTEQGDSAMYLCASSFFTGALTGELFFGEGSRLTVL.

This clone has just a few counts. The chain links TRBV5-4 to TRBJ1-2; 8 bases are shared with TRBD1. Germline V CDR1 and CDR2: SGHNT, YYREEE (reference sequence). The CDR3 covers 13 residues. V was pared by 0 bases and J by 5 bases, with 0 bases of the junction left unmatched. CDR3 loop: CASSLGTGYGYTF. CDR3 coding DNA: TGTGCCAGCAGCTTGGGGACAGGGTATGGCTACACCTTC.

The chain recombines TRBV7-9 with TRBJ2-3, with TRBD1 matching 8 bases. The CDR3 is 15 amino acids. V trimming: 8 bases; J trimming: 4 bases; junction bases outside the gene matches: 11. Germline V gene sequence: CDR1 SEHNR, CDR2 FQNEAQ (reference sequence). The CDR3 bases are TGTGCCAGCGGTCTGCGGACAGGGAGTGCAGATACGCAGTATTTT. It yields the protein CASGLRTGSADTQYF. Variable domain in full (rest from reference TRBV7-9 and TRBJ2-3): DTGVSQNPRHKITKRGQNVTFRCDPISEHNRLYWYRQTLGQGPEFLTYFQNEAQLEKSRLLSDRFSAERPKGSFSTLEIQRTEQGDSAMYLCASGLRTGSADTQYFGPGTRLTVL.

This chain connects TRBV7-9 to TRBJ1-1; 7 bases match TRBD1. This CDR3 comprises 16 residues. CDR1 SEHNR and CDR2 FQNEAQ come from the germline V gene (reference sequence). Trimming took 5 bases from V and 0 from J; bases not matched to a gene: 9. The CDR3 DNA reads TGTGCCAGCAGCCGAGGGGGCTGGGTGATGAACACTGAAGCTTTCTTT. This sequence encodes CASSRGGWVMNTEAFF.

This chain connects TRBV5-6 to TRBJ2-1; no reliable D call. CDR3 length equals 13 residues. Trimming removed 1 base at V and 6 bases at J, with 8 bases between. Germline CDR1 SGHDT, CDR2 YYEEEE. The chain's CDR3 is CASSLPPTNEQFF. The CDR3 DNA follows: TGTGCCAGCAGCTTGCCCCCTACCAATGAGCAGTTCTTC. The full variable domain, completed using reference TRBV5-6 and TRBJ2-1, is DAGVTQSPTHLIKTRGQQVTLRCSPKSGHDTVSWYQQALGQGPQFIFQYYEEEERQRGNFPDRFSGHQFPNYSSELNVNALLLGDSALYLCASSLPPTNEQFFGPGTRLTVL.

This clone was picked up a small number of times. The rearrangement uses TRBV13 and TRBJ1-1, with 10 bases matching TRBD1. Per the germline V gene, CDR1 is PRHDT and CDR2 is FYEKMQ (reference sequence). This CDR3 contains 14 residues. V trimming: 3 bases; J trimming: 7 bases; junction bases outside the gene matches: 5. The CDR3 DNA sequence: TGTGCCAGCAGCTTTCCGGGACAGGGGCATGAAGCTTTCTTT. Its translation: CASSFPGQGHEAFF.

The CDR3 nucleotides read TGCGCCAGCAGCTTGGAACAGGGGCCAGATACGCAGTATTTT. It codes for CASSLEQGPDTQYF. The chain recombines TRBV5-1 with TRBJ2-3, with 7 nucleotides matching TRBD1. The V segment lost 0 bases and the J segment 4 bases; nucleotides outside the gene matches: 2. The CDR3 is 14 amino acids. CDR1 and CDR2 from the germline V gene are SGHRS and YFSETQ. Combining the CDR3 with reference TRBV5-1 and TRBJ2-3 gives the whole variable domain KAGVTQTPRYLIKTRGQQVTLSCSPISGHRSVSWYQQTPGQGLQFLFEYFSETQRNKGNFPGRFSGRQFSNSRSEMNVSTLELGDSALYLCASSLEQGPDTQYFGPGTRLTVL.